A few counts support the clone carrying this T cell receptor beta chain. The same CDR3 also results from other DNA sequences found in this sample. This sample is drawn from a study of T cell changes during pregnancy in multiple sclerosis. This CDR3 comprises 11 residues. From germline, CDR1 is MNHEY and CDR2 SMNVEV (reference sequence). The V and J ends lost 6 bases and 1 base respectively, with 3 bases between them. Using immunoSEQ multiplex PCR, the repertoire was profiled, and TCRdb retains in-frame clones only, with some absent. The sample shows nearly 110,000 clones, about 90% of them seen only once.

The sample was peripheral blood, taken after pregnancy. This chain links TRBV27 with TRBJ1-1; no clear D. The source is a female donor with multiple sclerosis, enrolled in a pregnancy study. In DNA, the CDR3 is TGTGCCAGCAGCTCGAACACTGAAGCTTTCTTT. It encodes CASSSNTEAFF.